Below are 16 T cell receptor beta chains sequenced from a single sample in a study of blood T cell repertoires in COVID-19. The assay was immunoSEQ multiplex PCR, and TCRdb's table has in-frame clones only and misses some. The table lists around 140,000 clones, 84% of them singletons. The sample taken for sequencing was peripheral blood. The source is a man between 60 and 70 years old with acute or convalescent COVID-19.

This clone was detected once. The V gene is TRBV5-6, the J gene TRBJ1-2; TRBD1 agrees at 10 bases. CDR3 length: 14 amino acids. Germline V gene sequence: CDR1 SGHDT, CDR2 YYEEEE. V was clipped by 0 bases and J by 8 bases; unmatched bases: 4. The CDR3 here is CASSLAGTGDGYTF. The CDR3 DNA reads TGTGCCAGCAGCTTGGCCGGGACAGGGGACGGCTACACCTTC.

This chain joins TRBV5-1 and TRBJ2-2; D gene uncertain. The CDR3 consists of 14 residues. V lost 6 bases and J 0 bases, leaving 9 bases between the germline ends. CDR1 is SGHRS, CDR2 YFSETQ, per germline. CDR3 coding DNA: TGCGCCAGCATCGCGGAATCGAACACCGGGGAGCTGTTTTTT. This translates into CASIAESNTGELFF.

This chain joins TRBV6-1 and TRBJ2-1; TRBD2 might be the D (5 bases). This CDR3 region has 15 residues. The V gene lost 2 bases and the J gene lost 12 bases, with 20 bases spanning the gap. CDR1 and CDR2 from the germline V gene are MNHNS and SASEGT. The CDR3 reads CASSEPPGLPPTQFF. The CDR3, as DNA: TGTGCCAGCAGTGAACCCCCCGGACTTCCCCCTACGCAGTTCTTC.

J is TRBJ1-1 and V is TRBV5-1; no definite D call. This CDR3 is built from 13 residues. Germline V gene sequence: CDR1 SGHRS, CDR2 YFSETQ. V lost 6 bases, J lost 4 bases, and 13 bases lay in between. The CDR3 spells CASKFQVGTEAFF. As DNA, the CDR3 is TGCGCCAGCAAATTTCAGGTGGGCACTGAAGCTTTCTTT.

This clone was recorded once. CDR3 region: CASSLGRQGAGQPQHF. CDR3 DNA: TGTGCCAGCAGCTTGGGGCGACAGGGGGCTGGTCAGCCCCAGCATTTT. The V gene is TRBV5-6, the J gene TRBJ1-5; 10 nucleotides align to TRBD1. CDR1 SGHDT and CDR2 YYEEEE come from the germline V gene. V shed 0 bases, J shed 6 bases, and the junction held 6 bases outside the gene matches. The CDR3 is made up of 16 amino acids. The variable domain in full, with the rest retrieved from reference TRBV5-6 and TRBJ1-5, is DAGVTQSPTHLIKTRGQQVTLRCSPKSGHDTVSWYQQALGQGPQFIFQYYEEEERQRGNFPDRFSGHQFPNYSSELNVNALLLGDSALYLCASSLGRQGAGQPQHFGDGTRLSIL.

This clone was detected a few times. The rearrangement uses TRBV7-8 and TRBJ2-7; 13 positions match TRBD2. Germline lookup yields CDR1 SGHVS and CDR2 FQNEAQ. J was trimmed by 2 bases and V by 4 bases; bases with no gene match: 5. CDR3 length equals 16 residues. CDR3 nucleotides: TGTGCCAGCAGCTCCGGGACTAGCGGGAACCCCTACGAGCAGTACTTC. Translating gives CASSSGTSGNPYEQYF.

This clone has a handful of counts. The chain uses TRBV9 and TRBJ2-1, with 13 bases aligning to TRBD2. CDR1 and CDR2 (germline): SGDLS, YYNGEE. Trimming removed 2 bases from V and 3 bases from J; junction bases left unmatched: 5. The CDR3 is 17 amino acids. The CDR3 is CASSVTSGRDIYNEQFF. Here the CDR3 DNA reads TGTGCCAGCAGCGTTACTAGCGGGAGGGATATCTACAATGAGCAGTTCTTC.

This chain connects TRBV5-4 to TRBJ2-1; TRBD2 matches at 12 bases. CDR3 length: 16 amino acids. V gave up 4 bases and J gave up 7 bases; unmatched junction bases: 9. The germline CDR1 and CDR2 sequences are SGHNT and YYREEE (reference sequence). CDR3 bases: TGTGCCAGCAGCACGCCCACTAGCGGGAGGATTAATGAGCAGTTCTTC. Its translation is CASSTPTSGRINEQFF.

This clone was recorded a few times. The chain uses TRBV5-6 and TRBJ1-4; 8 nucleotides align to TRBD1. Germline values: CDR1 SGHDT, CDR2 YYEEEE. The CDR3 contains 15 residues. Trimming at V came to 3 bases and at J to 6 bases, leaving 7 bases not matched to a gene. The CDR3 reads CASSYGQGTHEKLFF. In DNA, the CDR3 is TGTGCCAGCAGCTACGGACAGGGTACGCATGAAAAACTGTTTTTT.

This clone has only one observation. The chain combines TRBV5-4 with TRBJ1-2, with D unclear. CDR3 length: 14 residues. Trimming removed 0 bases from V and 3 bases from J, with 9 bases in between. From germline, CDR1 is SGHNT and CDR2 YYREEE (reference sequence). CDR3 amino acids: CASSLGSADYGYTF. For the CDR3, the DNA is TGTGCCAGCAGCTTGGGCAGCGCCGACTATGGCTACACCTTC.

The chain is built from TRBV14 and TRBJ1-2; possible D gene TRBD1, 5 bases. The V and J ends lost 2 bases and 5 bases respectively, with 9 bases between them. In germline, CDR1 is SGHDN, CDR2 FVKESK. The CDR3 loop spans 13 amino acids. Here the CDR3 reads CASSQRGAYGYTF. The DNA for the CDR3 is TGTGCCAGCAGCCAACGCGGGGCTTATGGCTACACCTTC. The complete variable domain, with remaining parts taken from reference TRBV14 and TRBJ1-2, reads EAGVTQFPSHSVIEKGQTVTLRCDPISGHDNLYWYRRVMGKEIKFLLHFVKESKQDESGMPNNRFLAERTGGTYSTLKVQPAELEDSGVYFCASSQRGAYGYTFGSGTRLTVV.

This clone was detected once. The rearrangement links TRBV19 to TRBJ1-5; 9 bases agree with TRBD1. The germline V gene has CDR1 LNHDA and CDR2 SQIVND (reference sequence). This CDR3 has 15 amino acids. J was trimmed by 3 bases and V by 5 bases; bases with no gene match: 5. The CDR3 nucleotides read TGTGCCAGTAGTCCCGGGACAGGGATCAATCAGCCCCAGCATTTT. It is translated as CASSPGTGINQPQHF. Full variable domain (remainder filled in from reference TRBV19 and TRBJ1-5): DGGITQSPKYLFRKEGQNVTLSCEQNLNHDAMYWYRQDPGQGLRLIYYSQIVNDFQKGDIAEGYSVSREKKESFPLTVTSAQKNPTAFYLCASSPGTGINQPQHFGDGTRLSIL.

The CDR3 region has the DNA TGCGCCAGCAGCTCCAGCGGACCTAACACCGGGGAGCTGTTTTTT. Translation: CASSSSGPNTGELFF. This rearrangement joins TRBV5-1 to TRBJ2-2, with D perhaps matching TRBD2 (5 bases). The germline gives CDR1 SGHRS, CDR2 YFSETQ. This CDR3 comprises 15 residues. V was cut by 3 bases and J by 2 bases, with 11 bases left in between.

This clone has a single count. J is TRBJ2-1 and V is TRBV5-1; the match to TRBD2 covers 9 bases. Germline loops: CDR1 SGHRS, CDR2 YFSETQ. The V segment lost 7 bases and the J segment 10 bases; nucleotides outside the gene matches: 12. The CDR3 runs 14 residues. As DNA, the CDR3 is TGCGCCAGCGATCTGGCGGGAGGGCCGGGGGAGCAGTTCTTC. This encodes CASDLAGGPGEQFF.

The chain carries TRBV7-6 and TRBJ2-3; D ambiguous. CDR1 is SGHVS, CDR2 FNYEAQ, per germline. This CDR3 region has 16 residues. Trimming shortened V by 2 bases and J by 0 bases, and 12 bases separated the two germline ends. CDR3 DNA: TGTGCCAGCAGCTTACTCCTGCAGGCTAGCACAGATACGCAGTATTTT. Translated, it gives CASSLLLQASTDTQYF.

The genes are TRBV29-1 and TRBJ1-2, with D possibly being TRBD1 (5 bases). This CDR3 spans 12 amino acids. Germline assignment: CDR1 SQVTM and CDR2 ANQGSEA. Trimming removed 7 bases from V and 4 bases from J, with 13 bases in between. The CDR3 DNA reads as TGCAGCGCGGGGCTAGGCCCCTATGGCTACACCTTC. Translated: CSAGLGPYGYTF.